One TCR beta chain is described in this entry. It lacks a known antigen. Per-base qualities were not stored, and no clone one base away is much larger. TCRbeta-specific cDNA was reverse-transcribed from around 500 ng total RNA using a constant-region primer and ProtoScript II reverse transcriptase. The TCRbeta libraries were prepared through three rounds of nested multiplex PCR following a slightly modified ARM-PCR procedure. The first two PCR rounds used multiplex TRBV1-TRBV30 forward primers with a Cbeta reverse primer, each for approximately 10 cycles. Sample barcodes and Illumina adapters were added in a final 25-cycle PCR using Deep VentR polymerase. Before sequencing, amplicons between 200 and 500 bp were purified from gel using a QIAquick gel extraction kit. TCRbeta amplicons were sequenced on an Illumina HiSeq 2500 with 250-bp paired-end reads. The paper's data handling went like this. Trimmomatic v0.33 was used to quality-trim the reads, and FLASH v1.2.11 was used to merge paired reads so that full CDR3 sequences could be recovered. V, D and J germline segments were assigned to the rearranged TCRbeta sequences by MiGEC v1.2.1b. VDJtools v1.0.0 computed clonotype statistics and Shannon-Wiener diversity indices. To cut down on sampling bias, every analysis after diversity analysis relied on just the 250 most abundant clonotypes from each sample. The public sequencing data were trimmed at Q25 with fastp and processed into clonotypes with MiXCR by TCRdb, which kept only in-frame beta chains. Rows matching on CDR3 protein sequence are summarized as one entry with the most common DNA and genes. V and J calls and clone size were set by TCRdb, not the authors. In all, the sample holds about 48,000 distinct CDR3 sequences, and 70% to 80% of those were seen once. Together, the top ten hold approximately 30% of the sample.

Reading from cysteine to phenylalanine, the CDR3 counts 15 amino acids. The retained sequence is limited to the CDR3, 45 bases, with the frame set at the first base. V loses 4 bases, J loses 4 bases, and the germline ends lie 16 bases apart. CDR1 and CDR2 (SGHDN, FVKESK) derive from the germline V gene. This entry belongs to a study of tumor-infiltrating lymphocytes in primary liver carcinoma listed by TCRdb under 2017. Regarding the study in general: Hepatocellular carcinoma (four) or combined HCC and intrahepatic cholangiocarcinoma (one) was present in the five patients, who were three men and two women aged 30 to 69 years. Tumors of the five patients were stage T1-T3 N0M0 with maximum diameters of roughly 4.2 to 11 cm. Samples yielded roughly 3.65 to 7.13 million productive TCRbeta reads; read depth did not differ significantly between tissue types. The study combined TCRbeta repertoire sequencing, expression microarrays and whole-exome sequencing across five regions of each liver tumor, with adjacent normal tissue and blood. A total of roughly 35 specimens from 5 patients underwent TCRbeta repertoire sequencing, comprising 25 or so tumor regions, 5 adjacent noncancerous liver tissues and 5 peripheral blood samples. To link TCRbeta repertoire diversity with the local molecular phenotype, the 25 or so tumor region samples were profiled using Agilent mRNA microarrays. Reproducibility between technical replicate repertoires was high, with correlation coefficients above 0.98 and mean shared-clone rates approximately 0.9. Overall results and qualifications from the work: The top 250 clones accounted for a significantly greater share of the repertoire in tumors than in blood (p = 0.039). Only about 7.5-25% of top clones were found in all five regions of a tumor, suggesting spatial heterogeneity of tumor-infiltrating T cells. Because only the TCR beta chain was sequenced and unpaired alpha chains were not captured, true repertoire diversity is likely underestimated. The study included only four to six patients, and the authors note findings should be validated in a larger study. Comparison of CD4+ and CD8+ T cell repertoires was precluded by the use of bulk unsorted samples. Repertoire overlap was found to be higher between tumor regions (mean about 35%) than between tumor-adjacent (around 17%) or tumor-blood (around 14%) pairs, consistent with antigen-driven expansion.

Total RNA and DNA were co-extracted without cell sorting from about 19-30 mg of bulk tissue using the AllPrep DNA/RNA mini kit. Between November 2015 and March 2016, roughly 5 patients in China with histopathologically diagnosed primary liver carcinoma had their tumors surgically resected. Chronic HBV infection was present in the patients, and the patients were treatment-naive at sampling. Each tumor was sampled at five spatially separated regions: the superior, inferior, left-lateral and right-lateral poles and the tumor centre. According to histology, viable tumor cells made up more than 85% of every tumor sample. Pieces of fresh tumor and adjacent tissue were cut in half, with one half kept in RNAlater at -80 degrees C and the other half sent for histology.

The V and J genes are TRBV14 and TRBJ1-1, with the identity of the D gene unclear. The sequence was obtained from a man between 40 and 49 years old with primary liver carcinoma and hepatitis B virus infection. Sequencing was done on a sample of liver tumor tissue from sampling region 3. The sample's cell subset or site label is to be understood as: tumor region T3, left-lateral pole. The CDR3 region: CASSPRLRVGTEAFF. The sequenced DNA is TGTGCCAGCAGCCCCAGACTTAGGGTAGGCACTGAAGCTTTCTTT. The CDR3, completed at both ends by the reference TRBV14 and TRBJ1-1 genes, gives the full variable domain EAGVTQFPSHSVIEKGQTVTLRCDPISGHDNLYWYRRVMGKEIKFLLHFVKESKQDESGMPNNRFLAERTGGTYSTLKVQPAELEDSGVYFCASSPRLRVGTEAFFGQGTRLTVV.